The 5 T cell receptor beta chains presented below share a single source sample, sequenced in a study of T cell repertoires and HLA-DP antigens. What these receptors recognize is not known. This table comes from immunoSEQ multiplex PCR, and its TCRdb copy is limited to in-frame clones, with some not included. The sample shows around 100,000 clones, around 92% of them seen only once. The sequenced sample was CD4+ T cells from PBMCs. Receptors were obtained from a woman aged 18-35 years in good health and CMV-seronegative.

This clone appeared once. The chain links TRBV6-1 to TRBJ2-7; D call uncertain. V gave up 8 bases and J gave up 3 bases, with 8 bases separating them. The germline V gene has CDR1 MNHNS and CDR2 SASEGT. The CDR3 is made up of 11 amino acids. The CDR3 region is CASFGLYEQYV. The CDR3 DNA follows: TGTGCCAGCTTCGGCCTCTACGAGCAGTACGTC.

This rearrangement joins TRBV5-1 to TRBJ1-3; the match to TRBD1 covers 7 bases. Germline V gene lookup returns CDR1 SGHRS and CDR2 YFSETQ. Germline trimming cut 2 bases from V and 4 bases from J; bases unmatched to any gene: 6. This CDR3 has 15 amino acids. The DNA for the CDR3 is TGCGCCAGCAGCTTTCAAGGGGGCTCCGGAAACACCATATATTTT. The encoded protein is CASSFQGGSGNTIYF.

The chain employs TRBV7-9 and TRBJ1-4; D is perhaps TRBD1 (5 bases). Germline lookup yields CDR1 SEHNR and CDR2 FQNEAQ (reference sequence). This CDR3 spans 15 amino acids. Trimming took off 5 bases at V and 7 bases at J, with 17 bases between the two ends. The CDR3 reads CASSPRGGESEKLFF. DNA of the CDR3: TGTGCCAGCAGCCCCCGTGGGGGGGAAAGTGAAAAACTGTTTTTT.

This clone was seen a single time. The V and J genes are TRBV2 and TRBJ1-2, with D tentatively TRBD1 (5 bases). There are 15 residues in the CDR3. Looked up from germline, CDR1 is SNHLY and CDR2 is FYNNEI. Trimming took 2 bases from V and 6 from J, leaving 16 bases between them. The CDR3 nucleotides read TGTGCCAGCAGTGAATTCCAGGGTAGGGTGAATGGCTACACCTTC. This codes for CASSEFQGRVNGYTF.

The genes are TRBV5-4 and TRBJ1-5, with D perhaps matching TRBD1 (6 bases). The CDR3 is 15 amino acids. Germline V gene lookup returns CDR1 SGHNT and CDR2 YYREEE (reference sequence). V was trimmed by 6 bases and J by 5 bases, leaving 18 bases between them. CDR3 in DNA: TGTGCCAGCACCATTGGGGGCAGGACTGATCAGCCCCAGCATTTT. Protein: CASTIGGRTDQPQHF.